The 19 T cell receptor beta chains listed next were all sequenced from one sample in a study of Ad26.COV2.S vaccination and SARS-CoV-2 variants. Sequenced by immunoSEQ multiplex PCR; TCRdb stores in-frame clones only, minus some. Among about 350,000 clones listed, 70% to 90% were seen once. Noted treatment: roughly 19 received Ad26.COV2.S at low or high dose, single or two shots; about 5 received placebo; per-sample allocation not given. Sampling took place 63 days after the first vaccine or placebo injection. The input for sequencing was peripheral blood, taken in a trial of Ad26.COV2.S vaccine versus placebo. The source of these receptors is a person aged 18-65 years who received the Ad26.COV2.S COVID-19 vaccine or a placebo.

V is TRBV7-3 and J is TRBJ2-3; 10 positions agree with TRBD2. Germline V gene sequence: CDR1 SGHTA, CDR2 FQGTGA. This CDR3 region has 21 residues. J gave up 0 bases and V 2 bases, and 17 bases lay outside the gene matches. CDR3 sequence reads: CASSLRPTAGVLAGSTDTQYF. CDR3 sequence (DNA): TGTGCCAGCAGCTTACGCCCCACGGCGGGTGTACTAGCGGGGAGCACAGATACGCAGTATTTT.

V is TRBV5-1 and J is TRBJ1-2, with unresolved D. In germline, CDR1 is SGHRS, CDR2 YFSETQ. This CDR3 has 12 amino acids. The V and J ends lost 3 bases and 9 bases respectively, with 12 bases between them. In DNA form, the CDR3 reads TGCGCCAGCAGCTACGGTACCCTTAGCTACACCTTC. As protein: CASSYGTLSYTF.

This clone has just a few counts. Other DNA sequences within the sample encode an identical CDR3. The chain combines TRBV24-1 with TRBJ2-1; a possible D gene is TRBD2 (6 bases). The germline gives CDR1 KGHDR, CDR2 SFDVKD. This CDR3 is built from 16 residues. V gave up 0 bases and J gave up 4 bases, with 12 bases separating them. The CDR3 DNA sequence: TGTGCCACCAGTGATTTGTCCGCGGGATCTTACAATGAGCAGTTCTTC. As protein: CATSDLSAGSYNEQFF.

To note about this clone: In the same sample, other DNA sequences code for this CDR3. This chain links TRBV3-1 (or the pseudogene TRBV3-2) with TRBJ2-5; D is ambiguous. This CDR3 is built from 12 residues. Deletions cut 1 base from V and 4 bases from J, with 4 bases between. Germline V CDR1 and CDR2: LGHDT, YNNKEL (reference sequence). The CDR3 loop is CASSQVRETQYF. The CDR3 DNA is TGTGCCAGCAGCCAAGTGAGAGAGACCCAGTACTTC.

The chain couples TRBV4-3 to TRBJ2-1, with D possibly matching TRBD2 (5 bases). The CDR3 sequence is 15 residues long. V was shortened by 1 base and J by 1 base, with 8 bases between the two germline ends. Germline V gene lookup returns CDR1 LGHNA and CDR2 YSLEER. CDR3 protein: CASSQGWTSYNEQFF. For the CDR3, the DNA is TGCGCCAGCAGCCAAGGCTGGACTTCCTACAATGAGCAGTTCTTC.

This rearrangement joins TRBV5-4 to TRBJ2-3; TRBD2 is a possible D gene (5 bases). CDR1 and CDR2 (germline): SGHNT, YYREEE (reference sequence). The CDR3 has 14 amino acids. V dropped 7 bases and J dropped 1 base, with 13 bases sitting between them. The CDR3 sequence: CASRGLGRTDTQYF. Here the CDR3 DNA reads TGTGCCAGCCGGGGATTAGGTCGCACAGATACGCAGTATTTT.

The chain employs TRBV4-3 and TRBJ2-1; D remains unclear. Germline V gives CDR1 LGHNA, CDR2 YSLEER. V lost 8 bases and J lost 3, with 8 bases in between. This CDR3 has 12 residues. The DNA for the CDR3 is TGCGCCAGCCAGGTATTCTACAATGAGCAGTTCTTC. It translates to CASQVFYNEQFF.

V usage is TRBV5-1 and J usage is TRBJ2-5; unclear D gene. CDR3 length equals 13 residues. Germline values: CDR1 SGHRS, CDR2 YFSETQ. V lost 3 bases, J lost 3 bases, and 9 bases lay in between. In DNA, the CDR3 is TGCGCCAGCAGCTCAAAATACAAAGAGACCCAGTACTTC. Encoded protein: CASSSKYKETQYF.

V is TRBV19 and J is TRBJ2-2; D not certain. CDR1 is LNHDA and CDR2 is SQIVND in the germline V gene (reference sequence). CDR3 size: 12 residues. V shed 10 bases and J shed 5 bases, with 11 bases lying between them. The CDR3: CATRSRTGELFF. The CDR3 DNA is TGTGCCACCCGAAGTAGGACCGGGGAGCTGTTTTTT.

This chain links TRBV19 with TRBJ2-6; D is unresolved. Trimming took off 5 bases at V and 0 bases at J, with 8 bases between the two ends. The CDR3 spans 15 residues. From germline, CDR1 is LNHDA and CDR2 SQIVND (reference sequence). The CDR3 here is CASSLRSSGANVLTF. The CDR3 DNA reads TGTGCCAGTAGTTTACGAAGCTCTGGGGCCAACGTCCTGACTTTC. Variable domain in full (rest from reference TRBV19 and TRBJ2-6): DGGITQSPKYLFRKEGQNVTLSCEQNLNHDAMYWYRQDPGQGLRLIYYSQIVNDFQKGDIAEGYSVSREKKESFPLTVTSAQKNPTAFYLCASSLRSSGANVLTFGAGSRLTVL.

The chain links TRBV19 to TRBJ1-1; no clear D. V was trimmed by 5 bases and J by 6 bases, leaving 16 bases between them. Germline V gives CDR1 LNHDA, CDR2 SQIVND (reference sequence). The CDR3 runs to 14 residues. The CDR3 nucleotides are TGTGCCAGTAGTCCGACGAGAAAACTTGCTGAAGCTTTCTTT. It yields the protein CASSPTRKLAEAFF.

This chain uses TRBV3-1 (or the pseudogene TRBV3-2) with TRBJ1-1; D remains ambiguous. Germline CDR1 and CDR2: LGHDT and YNNKEL (reference sequence). Between the trimmed V and J ends, which lost 5 bases and 4 bases, there was a span of 11 bases. This CDR3 is 13 amino acids long. CDR3 nucleotides: TGTGCCAGCAGCACCGGGCTTGGCACTGAAGCTTTCTTT. Translating it yields CASSTGLGTEAFF.

The chain couples TRBV5-6 to TRBJ1-1; D uncertain. This CDR3 is 14 amino acids long. Germline V gene data show CDR1 as SGHDT and CDR2 as YYEEEE. Trimming took off 4 bases at V and 3 bases at J, with 13 bases between the two ends. The CDR3 sequence is CASSLMRGYTEAFF. The CDR3 DNA reads as TGTGCCAGCAGCCTTATGAGAGGGTACACTGAAGCTTTCTTT.

The gene calls are TRBV25-1 and TRBJ1-1, with TRBD1 matching 10 bases. J gave up 1 base and V 7 bases, and 6 bases lay outside the gene matches. CDR1 and CDR2 (germline): MGHDK, SYGVNS. The CDR3 has 15 amino acids. DNA of the CDR3: TGTGCCAGCACTGACAGGGGGCATGGGAACACTGAAGCTTTCTTT. It specifies CASTDRGHGNTEAFF.

A note on this clone: The sample contains more than one DNA sequence encoding this CDR3. V usage is TRBV5-4 and J usage is TRBJ2-7, with D tentatively TRBD2 (7 bases). The germline V gene has CDR1 SGHNT and CDR2 YYREEE (reference sequence). V lost 4 bases and J 5 bases, leaving 13 bases between the germline ends. There are 13 residues in the CDR3. The CDR3, as DNA: TGTGCCAGCAGCCTCACGGGGGGCGACGAGCAGTACTTC. Residues: CASSLTGGDEQYF. Full variable domain (missing parts from reference TRBV5-4 and TRBJ2-7): ETGVTQSPTHLIKTRGQQVTLRCSSQSGHNTVSWYQQALGQGPQFIFQYYREEENGRGNFPPRFSGLQFPNYSSELNVNALELDDSALYLCASSLTGGDEQYFGPGTRLTVT.

The chain links TRBV6-6 to TRBJ1-5; TRBD1 is a possible D gene (6 bases). The germline V and J ends were trimmed by 0 bases and 1 base, with 10 bases remaining between them. In germline, CDR1 is MNHNY, CDR2 SVGAGI (reference sequence). This CDR3 has 16 residues. Here the CDR3 DNA reads TGTGCCAGCAGTTACTCTTCAGGGGCCAGCAATCAGCCCCAGCATTTT. This gives the protein CASSYSSGASNQPQHF.

This CDR3 reads CASSQGTGAYQPQHF. The CDR3 region has the DNA TGTGCCAGCAGCCAAGGGACAGGGGCATATCAGCCCCAGCATTTT. This rearrangement joins TRBV3-1 (or the pseudogene TRBV3-2) to TRBJ1-5, with 9 bases that match TRBD1. With 1 base clipped from V and 5 bases from J, the junction kept 3 bases outside the gene matches. The CDR3 totals 15 residues. Germline values: CDR1 LGHDT, CDR2 YNNKEL (reference sequence).

The chain links TRBV28 to TRBJ2-5; D perhaps matches TRBD2 (5 bases). This CDR3 contains 16 residues. The germline gives CDR1 MDHEN, CDR2 SYDVKM. V was pared by 2 bases and J by 1 base, with 14 bases between. CDR3 sequence reads: CASSLGRAALQETQYF. DNA of the CDR3: TGTGCCAGCAGTTTAGGCCGAGCGGCTCTCCAAGAGACCCAGTACTTC.

The chain recombines TRBV24-1 with TRBJ2-6; D perhaps matches TRBD1 (6 bases). Germline CDR1 and CDR2: KGHDR and SFDVKD. The CDR3 length is 16 residues. V was shortened by 5 bases and J by 4 bases, with 14 bases between the two germline ends. For the CDR3, the DNA is TGTGCCACCAGTGGTCGACAGGTCTCCGGGGCCAACGTCCTGACTTTC. Amino acids: CATSGRQVSGANVLTF.